The 24 T cell receptor beta chains given below trace back to one sample, sequenced in a study of blood T cell repertoires in COVID-19 (dated by TCRdb to the early 2020s). The library was produced with the immunoSEQ multiplex PCR assay. This is the immuneACCESS table as TCRdb keeps it, with only in-frame sequences that have V and J called. A part of the clones is gone; compared with another copy, unresolved V genes explain less than half, and the rest is unexplained. Here the sample has under 300,000 clones; roughly 86% occur a single time. Jointly, the top ten make up approximately 1.6% of the sample. Sequencing was carried out using PBMCs or T cells enriched from blood (not recorded which). These TCRs come from a woman aged 45-60 years who had recovered from COVID-19.

This clone was counted once. V usage is TRBV5-1 and J usage is TRBJ2-1; TRBD2 agrees at 8 bases. The CDR3 runs 15 residues. The germline V gene encodes CDR1 SGHRS and CDR2 YFSETQ. J gave up 8 bases and V 0 bases, and 7 bases lay outside the gene matches. The CDR3 is CASSLEAGAVYEQFF. DNA for the CDR3: TGCGCCAGCAGCTTGGAAGCGGGAGCGGTTTATGAGCAGTTCTTC.

The chain uses TRBV5-5 and TRBJ2-3, with TRBD1 matching 7 bases. This CDR3 is built from 14 residues. Germline values: CDR1 SGHKS, CDR2 YYEKEE (reference sequence). Germline trimming cut 4 bases from V and 2 bases from J; bases unmatched to any gene: 4. The CDR3 region has the DNA TGTGCCAGCAGCAAGGGACAGTACACAGATACGCAGTATTTT. Protein: CASSKGQYTDTQYF. Filled out from reference TRBV5-5 and TRBJ2-3, the complete variable domain reads DAGVTQSPTHLIKTRGQQVTLRCSPISGHKSVSWYQQVLGQGPQFIFQYYEKEERGRGNFPDRFSARQFPNYSSELNVNALLLGDSALYLCASSKGQYTDTQYFGPGTRLTVL.

J is TRBJ2-1 and V is TRBV11-2; 11 bases agree with TRBD1. This CDR3 has 17 amino acids. V was pared by 1 base and J by 7 bases, with 9 bases of the junction left unmatched. Per the germline V gene, CDR1 is SGHAT and CDR2 is FQNNGV. The CDR3: CASSLGTGGLRKNEQFF. CDR3 coding DNA: TGTGCCAGCAGCTTAGGGACAGGGGGCCTGAGGAAAAATGAGCAGTTCTTC.

This chain connects TRBV5-5 to TRBJ2-2; 7 bases agree with TRBD1. Germline V lookup: CDR1 SGHKS, CDR2 YYEKEE (reference sequence). This CDR3 is built from 15 residues. The junction had 8 bases not matched to a gene; V was cut back by 5 bases and J by 4 bases. CDR3 in DNA: TGTGCCAGCAGTAAAGCGCCAGGGGGCACCGGGGAGCTGTTTTTT. Translated: CASSKAPGGTGELFF.

J is TRBJ2-1 and V is TRBV10-3, with unresolved D. Germline CDR1 and CDR2: ENHRY and SYGVKD. Trimming removed 0 bases at V and 6 bases at J, with 15 bases between. The CDR3 covers 16 residues. The CDR3 loop is CAISESELVIVNEQFF. DNA for the CDR3: TGTGCCATCAGTGAGTCGGAGCTAGTTATCGTCAATGAGCAGTTCTTC.

This sequence joins TRBV6-6 and TRBJ1-2; 7 bases are shared with TRBD1. CDR3 length: 13 residues. Looked up from germline, CDR1 is MNHNY and CDR2 is SVGAGI (reference sequence). After removal of 5 bases from V and 4 bases from J, the junction contained 4 bases not matched to a gene. The CDR3 sequence is CASSGQDLYGYTF. CDR3 nucleotide sequence: TGTGCCAGCAGTGGACAGGACCTCTATGGCTACACCTTC.

The gene calls are TRBV5-8 and TRBJ1-1; D perhaps matches TRBD1 (6 bases). The V gene lost 4 bases and the J gene lost 0 bases, with 10 bases spanning the gap. The CDR3 is made up of 14 amino acids. Germline CDR1 SGHTS, CDR2 YDEGEE. CDR3 residues: CASSRGQMNTEAFF. CDR3 DNA sequence: TGTGCCAGCAGCCGAGGACAGATGAACACTGAAGCTTTCTTT.

The chain employs TRBV15 and TRBJ2-3; 7 nucleotides agree with TRBD2. Germline V gives CDR1 LNHNV, CDR2 YYDKDF (reference sequence). The CDR3 length is 17 residues. V lost 3 bases, J lost 2 bases, and 11 bases stayed unmatched. The CDR3 bases are TGTGCCACCAGCAGGGCTTATAGCGGGCAAAACACAGATACGCAGTATTTT. Translated, it gives CATSRAYSGQNTDTQYF. Filled out from reference TRBV15 and TRBJ2-3, the complete variable domain reads DAMVIQNPRYQVTQFGKPVTLSCSQTLNHNVMYWYQQKSSQAPKLLFHYYDKDFNNEADTPDNFQSRRPNTSFCFLDIRSPGLGDTAMYLCATSRAYSGQNTDTQYFGPGTRLTVL.

The chain is built from TRBV7-2 and TRBJ2-4; 7 bases line up with TRBD2. CDR3 length: 13 residues. J was trimmed by 7 bases and V by 6 bases; bases with no gene match: 6. Germline V gives CDR1 SGHTA, CDR2 FQGNSA. The CDR3 loop reads CASSLGGVNIQYF. The CDR3 bases are TGTGCCAGCAGTTTGGGGGGGGTGAACATTCAGTACTTC.

The rearrangement uses TRBV15 and TRBJ1-1; D is perhaps TRBD1 (5 bases). This CDR3 is built from 14 residues. The ends were cut back, 0 bases at V and 7 bases at J, with 12 bases in the middle. Germline V gene data show CDR1 as LNHNV and CDR2 as YYDKDF (reference sequence). CDR3 coding DNA: TGTGCCACCAGCAGAGATAGGGGAAGGGGTGAAGCTTTCTTT. It is translated as CATSRDRGRGEAFF.

The chain combines TRBV29-1 with TRBJ1-5; a weak D match, TRBD1 (5 bases). CDR3 length: 13 residues. Per the germline V gene, CDR1 is SQVTM and CDR2 is ANQGSEA. With 4 bases removed from V and 3 bases from J, the gap between germline ends came to 10 bases. The CDR3, as DNA: TGCAGCGTTGTCGCAGGGAACAATCAGCCCCAGCATTTT. As protein: CSVVAGNNQPQHF.

CDR3 nucleotide sequence: TGTGCCAGCAGGGATAGCGGGGGGGACTACGAGCAGTACTTC. It yields the protein CASRDSGGDYEQYF. This sequence joins TRBV2 and TRBJ2-7, with 11 bases aligning to TRBD2. The V gene's germline CDR1 is SNHLY and CDR2 FYNNEI. CDR3 size: 14 residues. The trim removed 6 bases at V and 3 bases at J, leaving 4 bases unmatched. Supplemented by reference TRBV2 and TRBJ2-7, the full variable domain reads EPEVTQTPSHQVTQMGQEVILRCVPISNHLYFYWYRQILGQKVEFLVSFYNNEISEKSEIFDDQFSVERPDGSNFTLKIRSTKLEDSAMYFCASRDSGGDYEQYFGPGTRLTVT.

The chain employs TRBV11-2 and TRBJ2-1; 8 bases match TRBD2. The CDR3 length is 15 residues. Trimming at V came to 5 bases and at J to 6 bases, leaving 9 bases not matched to a gene. Germline V gives CDR1 SGHAT, CDR2 FQNNGV. The CDR3 sequence is CASSQESGSGNEQFF. The CDR3 DNA reads as TGTGCCAGCAGCCAAGAGAGCGGGAGTGGCAATGAGCAGTTCTTC.

This sequence joins TRBV28 and TRBJ1-5, with 9 bases matching TRBD1. With V trimmed by 7 bases and J by 2 bases, 6 bases remained unmatched. The CDR3 is 15 residues long. The germline V gene encodes CDR1 MDHEN and CDR2 SYDVKM. CDR3 sequence reads: CASTPGQGGNQPQHF. CDR3 nucleotide sequence: TGTGCCAGCACACCGGGACAGGGAGGCAATCAGCCCCAGCATTTT.

V usage is TRBV20-1 and J usage is TRBJ2-3; TRBD2 matches at 9 bases. V was clipped by 3 bases and J by 2 bases; unmatched bases: 21. The CDR3 length is 20 residues. Per germline, CDR1 DFQATT and CDR2 SNEGSKA (reference sequence). For the CDR3, the DNA is TGCAGTGCTAGTGAATCAGCGGGAGGTTTGAGGCCTGGCGTCACAGATACGCAGTATTTT. Amino acids: CSASESAGGLRPGVTDTQYF.

The gene calls are TRBV30 and TRBJ2-7; 7 positions match TRBD1. V shed 1 base and J 8 bases; nucleotides not matched to a gene: 8. Germline loops: CDR1 GTSNPN, CDR2 SVGIG (reference sequence). This CDR3 region has 13 residues. CDR3 residues: CAWSGGQSLKQYF. CDR3 coding DNA: TGTGCCTGGAGTGGGGGACAGTCTCTTAAGCAGTACTTC.

This chain joins TRBV2 and TRBJ2-5, with 9 bases fitting TRBD2. Per the germline V gene, CDR1 is SNHLY and CDR2 is FYNNEI. The CDR3 consists of 16 residues. Germline trimming cut 6 bases from V and 5 bases from J; bases unmatched to any gene: 13. The CDR3 sequence: CASRATSGNKGETQYF. The CDR3 DNA sequence: TGTGCCAGCAGGGCGACTAGCGGAAACAAGGGCGAGACCCAGTACTTC. Complete variable domain (other parts from reference TRBV2 and TRBJ2-5): EPEVTQTPSHQVTQMGQEVILRCVPISNHLYFYWYRQILGQKVEFLVSFYNNEISEKSEIFDDQFSVERPDGSNFTLKIRSTKLEDSAMYFCASRATSGNKGETQYFGPGTRLLVL.

In this sample, this clone turned up once. The chain recombines TRBV20-1 with TRBJ2-1; 7 bases fit TRBD2. Germline V CDR1 and CDR2: DFQATT, SNEGSKA (reference sequence). The trim removed 3 bases at V and 3 bases at J, leaving 5 bases unmatched. This CDR3 spans 14 amino acids. The CDR3 sequence: CSASASSGYNEQFF. DNA for the CDR3: TGCAGTGCTAGTGCGTCTAGCGGCTACAATGAGCAGTTCTTC.

This chain links TRBV11-2 with TRBJ2-2; possible D gene TRBD2, 5 bases. V lost 3 bases, J lost 6 bases, and 17 bases lay in between. CDR3 size: 16 residues. CDR1 SGHAT and CDR2 FQNNGV come from the germline V gene. Here the CDR3 reads CASSFNRFAGAGELFF. The DNA for the CDR3 is TGTGCCAGCAGCTTCAACCGATTTGCGGGTGCCGGGGAGCTGTTTTTT.

The chain combines TRBV5-6 with TRBJ1-5, with D possibly TRBD1 on 5 matching bases. This CDR3 has 15 residues. Per the germline V gene, CDR1 is SGHDT and CDR2 is YYEEEE. V was pared by 2 bases and J by 0 bases, with 9 bases between. Here the CDR3 DNA reads TGTGCCAGCAGCTTAACAGGAGATAGCAATCAGCCCCAGCATTTT. Protein: CASSLTGDSNQPQHF.

This clone has a single count. This sequence joins TRBV5-1 and TRBJ1-1, with TRBD1 matching over 9 bases. The V gene end was trimmed by 7 bases and the J gene end by 4 bases; junction bases not matched to a gene: 5. Germline assignment: CDR1 SGHRS and CDR2 YFSETQ. The CDR3 length is 13 residues. The DNA of the CDR3 is TGCGCCAGCGGGGGGACAGGGCGCACTGAAGCTTTCTTT. Amino acids: CASGGTGRTEAFF.

This clone has just one count. The chain couples TRBV28 to TRBJ2-7; 10 nucleotides agree with TRBD2. The CDR3 has 16 residues. The junction had 11 bases not matched to a gene; V was cut back by 3 bases and J by 6 bases. Germline-derived CDR1 and CDR2 are MDHEN and SYDVKM. CDR3 DNA sequence: TGTGCCAGCAGTTTTTCGGTAGTTCTAGCGGGAGTCGAGCAGTACTTC. Its protein is CASSFSVVLAGVEQYF.

This clone turned up a few times. The rearrangement links TRBV9 to TRBJ1-4, with 7 bases lining up with TRBD1. Trimming at V came to 3 bases and at J to 4 bases, leaving 6 bases not matched to a gene. Germline CDR1 is SGDLS and CDR2 is YYNGEE. This CDR3 has 15 residues. The CDR3 is CASSASYRGNEKLFF. For the CDR3, the DNA is TGTGCCAGCAGCGCGTCCTACAGGGGTAATGAAAAACTGTTTTTT.

J is TRBJ2-3 and V is TRBV19, with D maybe TRBD2 (6 bases). V gave up 4 bases and J gave up 3 bases, with 14 bases separating them. This CDR3 has 15 residues. Looked up from germline, CDR1 is LNHDA and CDR2 is SQIVND (reference sequence). CDR3 bases: TGTGCCAGTAGTAAGCGCGAAGGGAGGACAGATACGCAGTATTTT. This gives the protein CASSKREGRTDTQYF.